Following are 29 T cell receptor beta chains from one sample sequenced in a study of blood T cell repertoires in COVID-19. The assay was immunoSEQ multiplex PCR, and TCRdb's table has in-frame clones only and misses some. The repertoire consists of hundreds of thousands of clones, with about nine tenths occurring once and the leading ten covering approximately 3%. The sample was PBMCs or T cells enriched from blood (not recorded which). The receptor set was obtained from a woman in her forties or fifties in a cohort exposed to, infected with or recovered from COVID-19 (not recorded which).

This clone showed up just once. This chain uses TRBV19 with TRBJ2-5, with 10 bases lining up with TRBD2. V was clipped by 3 bases and J by 4 bases; unmatched bases: 8. CDR3 length equals 16 residues. In germline, CDR1 is LNHDA, CDR2 SQIVND (reference sequence). CDR3 coding DNA: TGTGCCAGTAGTATCCGGAGCGGGGGGGCCGGAGAGACCCAGTACTTC. It translates to CASSIRSGGAGETQYF.

The chain recombines TRBV18 with TRBJ1-1; tentatively, D is TRBD1 (5 bases). This CDR3 has 13 amino acids. Trimming left V 0 bases short and J 10 bases short, with 12 bases between. CDR1 is KGHSH and CDR2 is LQKENI in the germline V gene. CDR3 coding DNA: TGTGCCAGCTCACCACCGGCGGGACTTGGAGCTTTCTTT. This gives the protein CASSPPAGLGAFF.

V is TRBV5-4 and J is TRBJ1-1; 8 nucleotides line up with TRBD1. CDR3 size: 14 residues. The germline CDR1 and CDR2 sequences are SGHNT and YYREEE (reference sequence). Trimming at V came to 1 base and at J to 3 bases, leaving 2 bases not matched to a gene. DNA for the CDR3: TGTGCCAGCAGCTTGACAGGGGGGGACACTGAAGCTTTCTTT. Its protein product is CASSLTGGDTEAFF.

This clone was seen more than once but under ten times. The chain couples TRBV19 to TRBJ2-7, with D maybe TRBD2 (5 bases). Germline CDR1 and CDR2: LNHDA and SQIVND (reference sequence). V lost 4 bases and J 2 bases, leaving 12 bases between the germline ends. This CDR3 spans 14 amino acids. CDR3 coding DNA: TGTGCCAGTAGTAGTTGGCAGGAGGCCTACGAGCAGTACTTC. Translated: CASSSWQEAYEQYF. Complete variable domain (other parts from reference TRBV19 and TRBJ2-7): DGGITQSPKYLFRKEGQNVTLSCEQNLNHDAMYWYRQDPGQGLRLIYYSQIVNDFQKGDIAEGYSVSREKKESFPLTVTSAQKNPTAFYLCASSSWQEAYEQYFGPGTRLTVT.

The chain employs TRBV18 and TRBJ2-7; possibly TRBD2 for D (7 bases). V was pared by 3 bases and J by 6 bases, with 15 bases between. Germline V gene lookup returns CDR1 KGHSH and CDR2 LQKENI. The CDR3 runs 14 residues. The CDR3 protein is CASSPGRGAPEQYF. CDR3 in DNA: TGTGCCAGCTCACCGGGGAGGGGGGCCCCCGAGCAGTACTTC.

The CDR3 loop reads CASSTYRGMVVSGELFF. In nucleotides, the CDR3 is TGTGCCAGCAGTACCTACAGGGGAATGGTTGTATCCGGGGAGCTGTTTTTT. The J gene is TRBJ2-2, the V gene TRBV7-9, with 7 bases fitting TRBD1. Germline V gives CDR1 SEHNR, CDR2 FQNEAQ (reference sequence). Trimming removed 6 bases from V and 6 bases from J; junction bases left unmatched: 16. The CDR3 totals 17 residues.

The chain combines TRBV28 with TRBJ2-3; TRBD2 aligns across 8 bases. V was pared by 1 base and J by 1 base, with 4 bases of the junction left unmatched. Germline V gives CDR1 MDHEN, CDR2 SYDVKM. The CDR3 length is 16 residues. Here the CDR3 DNA reads TGTGCCAGCAGTTTATCTCCCGGGGGGGGCACAGATACGCAGTATTTT. It encodes CASSLSPGGGTDTQYF.

The chain carries TRBV18 and TRBJ2-5; 7 bases align to TRBD2. CDR3 size: 13 residues. The V and J ends lost 3 bases and 5 bases, in that order; junction bases with no gene match: 3. Germline V gene sequence: CDR1 KGHSH, CDR2 LQKENI. The CDR3: CASSPNGRETQYF. The CDR3 DNA follows: TGTGCCAGCTCACCGAACGGGAGGGAGACCCAGTACTTC. The variable domain in full, completed from reference TRBV18 and TRBJ2-5, reads NAGVMQNPRHLVRRRGQEARLRCSPMKGHSHVYWYRQLPEEGLKFMVYLQKENIIDESGMPKERFSAEFPKEGPSILRIQQVVRGDSAAYFCASSPNGRETQYFGPGTRLLVL.

The J gene is TRBJ2-7, the V gene TRBV11-2; a weak D match, TRBD1 (5 bases). V lost 5 bases and J 4 bases, leaving 15 bases between the germline ends. The CDR3 loop spans 14 amino acids. Germline CDR1 SGHAT, CDR2 FQNNGV. The CDR3, as DNA: TGTGCCAGCAGCCCCCCCTCAGGGCGATACGAGCAGTACTTC. As protein: CASSPPSGRYEQYF. Based on the CDR3 plus reference TRBV11-2 and TRBJ2-7, the full variable domain is EAGVAQSPRYKIIEKRQSVAFWCNPISGHATLYWYQQILGQGPKLLIQFQNNGVVDDSQLPKDRFSAERLKGVDSTLKIQPAKLEDSAVYLCASSPPSGRYEQYFGPGTRLTVT.

The chain recombines TRBV2 with TRBJ1-1, with 8 bases that match TRBD1. Germline trimming cut 11 bases from V and 0 bases from J; bases unmatched to any gene: 5. Germline V gene lookup returns CDR1 SNHLY and CDR2 FYNNEI. This CDR3 contains 13 residues. The CDR3 loop reads CAGRTGMNTEAFF. The CDR3 region has the DNA TGTGCCGGGAGGACAGGGATGAACACTGAAGCTTTCTTT.

This chain connects TRBV5-1 to TRBJ2-1; D is perhaps TRBD1 (6 bases). Germline V gene lookup returns CDR1 SGHRS and CDR2 YFSETQ. The CDR3 sequence is 13 residues long. Trimming shortened V by 4 bases and J by 4 bases, and 9 bases separated the two germline ends. CDR3 sequence (DNA): TGCGCCAGCAGCCCGGACAGTTACAATGAGCAGTTCTTC. It yields the protein CASSPDSYNEQFF.

The chain recombines TRBV9 with TRBJ1-3, with D unclear. This CDR3 contains 15 residues. The V gene lost 0 bases and the J gene lost 0 bases, with 7 bases spanning the gap. The germline V gene has CDR1 SGDLS and CDR2 YYNGEE. CDR3 DNA: TGTGCCAGCAGCGTAGAGGAGGTCTCTGGAAACACCATATATTTT. Its protein product is CASSVEEVSGNTIYF. The complete variable domain, with remaining parts taken from reference TRBV9 and TRBJ1-3, reads DSGVTQTPKHLITATGQRVTLRCSPRSGDLSVYWYQQSLDQGLQFLIQYYNGEERAKGNILERFSAQQFPDLHSELNLSSLELGDSALYFCASSVEEVSGNTIYFGEGSWLTVV.

The chain uses TRBV5-8 and TRBJ1-1; 8 nucleotides line up with TRBD1. CDR1 and CDR2 from the germline V gene are SGHTS and YDEGEE. Trimming cost V 7 bases and J 6 bases; bases outside gene matches: 8. The CDR3 is 13 amino acids. The CDR3 loop reads CASVYRGFSEAFF. The CDR3 region has the DNA TGTGCCAGCGTGTACAGGGGGTTCTCTGAAGCTTTCTTT.

This sequence joins TRBV2 and TRBJ2-7; 9 bases are a match to TRBD1. V lost 6 bases and J lost 2; bases outside the gene matches: 23. The CDR3 runs to 20 residues. The germline CDR1 and CDR2 sequences are SNHLY and FYNNEI. CDR3 nucleotides: TGTGCCAGCAGGAACCCCTGGGACAGGGATCGGGAATGGATTCCCTACGAGCAGTACTTC. This encodes CASRNPWDRDREWIPYEQYF.

To note about this clone: One end of the junction is discordant with germline, which a read error may explain. The chain combines TRBV7-8 with TRBJ1-2; D gene unclear. Germline-derived CDR1 and CDR2 are SGHVS and FQNEAQ. The CDR3 covers 11 residues. The CDR3 DNA reads as TGTGCCAGCAGCTTAGATGGAGGGTTCTCATTC. This sequence encodes CASSLDGGFSF.

This clone occurred a few times. The V gene is TRBV19, the J gene TRBJ1-3, with D uncertain. The CDR3 sequence is 13 residues long. V lost 6 bases, J lost 4 bases, and 10 bases lay in between. CDR1 and CDR2 from the germline V gene are LNHDA and SQIVND (reference sequence). CDR3 amino acids: CASRDLSGNTIYF. The DNA of the CDR3 is TGTGCCAGTAGGGACTTATCGGGAAACACCATATATTTT.

This chain links TRBV6-6 with TRBJ2-3; 7 nucleotides agree with TRBD2. The CDR3 covers 16 residues. Losses at the gene ends were 0 bases for V and 3 bases for J; bases not matched to a gene: 6. CDR1 is MNHNY and CDR2 is SVGAGI in the germline V gene (reference sequence). DNA of the CDR3: TGTGCCAGCAGTTACTCGCGAGCGGGGCTTACAGATACGCAGTATTTT. The encoded protein is CASSYSRAGLTDTQYF.

The genes are TRBV28 and TRBJ2-7; perhaps TRBD1 as D (6 bases). V lost 8 bases and J lost 1, with 12 bases in between. CDR1 is MDHEN and CDR2 is SYDVKM in the germline V gene. The CDR3 is 13 residues long. CDR3 bases: TGTGCCAGCCGACCGGGACAATCCTACGAGCAGTACTTC. This gives the protein CASRPGQSYEQYF.

This rearrangement joins TRBV18 to TRBJ1-1; D not certain. Germline CDR1 and CDR2: KGHSH and LQKENI. This CDR3 is 14 amino acids long. V was clipped by 0 bases and J by 2 bases, with 7 bases between them. CDR3 sequence reads: CASSPPGRNTEAFF. As DNA, the CDR3 is TGTGCCAGCTCACCACCTGGCAGAAACACTGAAGCTTTCTTT.

This clone was observed a single time. V usage is TRBV5-1 and J usage is TRBJ2-1; possibly TRBD2 for D (7 bases). The CDR3 loop spans 15 amino acids. Germline CDR1 reads SGHRS; CDR2 reads YFSETQ. Trimming removed 0 bases from V and 2 bases from J, with 9 bases in between. The CDR3 nucleotides are TGCGCCAGCAGCTTGGCGGGGGGCGCCTACAATGAGCAGTTCTTC. Translating gives CASSLAGGAYNEQFF.

V usage is TRBV5-1 and J usage is TRBJ2-3, with 11 bases matching TRBD1. Germline assignment: CDR1 SGHRS and CDR2 YFSETQ. V dropped 6 bases and J dropped 2; count of bases not matched to a gene: 2. This CDR3 has 14 residues. The CDR3 reads CASTGQGVTDTQYF. CDR3 nucleotide sequence: TGCGCCAGCACGGGACAGGGGGTCACAGATACGCAGTATTTT.

CDR3 DNA sequence: TGTGCCAGCTCACCAGCGAGCGAGGAAAAACTGTTTTTT. The encoded protein is CASSPASEEKLFF. The rearrangement joins TRBV18 to TRBJ1-4; no clear D gene. Germline lookup yields CDR1 KGHSH and CDR2 LQKENI. The V end lost 2 bases, the J end lost 8 bases, and 9 bases lay between the germline ends. The CDR3 loop spans 13 amino acids.

The chain uses TRBV7-2 and TRBJ1-5, with D possibly matching TRBD1 (5 bases). The germline V gene encodes CDR1 SGHTA and CDR2 FQGNSA. Trimming left V 0 bases short and J 1 base short, with 7 bases between. CDR3 size: 15 residues. The CDR3 protein is CASSLARDSNQPQHF. The CDR3 DNA is TGTGCCAGCAGCTTAGCGCGGGACAGCAATCAGCCCCAGCATTTT.

The chain combines TRBV11-2 with TRBJ2-7, with D maybe TRBD1 (6 bases). In germline, CDR1 is SGHAT, CDR2 FQNNGV. V lost 5 bases and J 2 bases, leaving 13 bases between the germline ends. The CDR3 extends over 14 amino acids. CDR3 DNA sequence: TGTGCCAGCAGCCGCGACAGGTTGACCTACGAGCAGTACTTC. The encoded protein is CASSRDRLTYEQYF.

The genes are TRBV3-1 (or the pseudogene TRBV3-2) and TRBJ2-5; the match to TRBD1 covers 10 bases. Per the germline V gene, CDR1 is LGHDT and CDR2 is YNNKEL (reference sequence). This CDR3 region has 15 residues. Trimming at V came to 6 bases and at J to 5 bases, leaving 9 bases not matched to a gene. The CDR3 sequence: CASRDRGGSWETQYF. CDR3 in DNA: TGTGCCAGCAGGGACAGGGGGGGTTCATGGGAGACCCAGTACTTC.

This chain connects TRBV12-3 or TRBV12-4 to TRBJ1-1, with unresolved D. Trimming removed 7 bases from V and 9 bases from J, with 18 bases in between. CDR3 length: 13 amino acids. The CDR3 nucleotides read TGTGCCAGCAAACGTTCCAGTTCCGAAAAAGCTTTCTTT. Its translation is CASKRSSSEKAFF.

The chain uses TRBV7-2 and TRBJ1-4; TRBD1 agrees at 7 bases. V trimming: 5 bases; J trimming: 8 bases; junction bases outside the gene matches: 8. The CDR3 length is 14 residues. Germline values: CDR1 SGHTA, CDR2 FQGNSA. CDR3 residues: CASSPYRGGEKLFF. As DNA, the CDR3 is TGTGCCAGCAGCCCGTACAGGGGAGGCGAAAAACTGTTTTTT.

The chain carries TRBV7-2 and TRBJ2-1; TRBD2 aligns across 9 bases. Per the germline V gene, CDR1 is SGHTA and CDR2 is FQGNSA. With V trimmed by 2 bases and J by 5 bases, 4 bases remained unmatched. CDR3 length equals 15 residues. In nucleotides, the CDR3 is TGTGCCAGCAGCTTACGGCTAGCGGGGAACAATGAGCAGTTCTTC. It specifies CASSLRLAGNNEQFF. The whole variable domain, filled in from reference TRBV7-2 and TRBJ2-1, reads GAGVSQSPSNKVTEKGKDVELRCDPISGHTALYWYRQSLGQGLEFLIYFQGNSAPDKSGLPSDRFSAERTGGSVSTLTIQRTQQEDSAVYLCASSLRLAGNNEQFFGPGTRLTVL.

The chain is built from TRBV7-9 and TRBJ1-1; D perhaps matches TRBD1 (6 bases). The CDR3 is 14 amino acids. In germline, CDR1 is SEHNR, CDR2 FQNEAQ (reference sequence). V was shortened by 5 bases and J by 5 bases, with 15 bases between the two germline ends. DNA for the CDR3: TGTGCCAGCAGCCAGGCAGGGGTGGTTACTGAAGCTTTCTTT. Protein product: CASSQAGVVTEAFF.